This entry features one TCR beta chain sequence. Its antigen has not been determined. No much larger clone exists at a distance of one base, and base qualities are not known. Separate from the approximately 690-subject first cohort, the validation cohort of over 90 subjects was the group to which the donors belonged. V loses 6 bases of germline sequence and J loses 2 bases, and the interval between the two ends is 10 bases. The CDR3 goes from the cysteine to the phenylalanine over 13 residues. Solely the CDR3 DNA is kept, with 39 bases framed from the first base. Reading the germline V gene gives CDR1 ENHRY and CDR2 SYGVKD. Libraries were built with the immunoSEQ multiplex PCR assay. The original methods were these. To diagnose cytomegalovirus status from the catalog of TCR beta chain sequences, a statistical classification framework was built. Here the immuneACCESS table is served through TCRdb, limited to in-frame sequences with V and J called. Missing clones are a known gap in these copies; in checked studies unresolved V genes cover under half, and the rest lacks a known reason. D and trimming were read from the DNA, whereas the V and J calls and clone size are those reported in that table. This sample gives approximately 120,000 clones in total; just under 95% of them show up just once. Around 1.2% of the sample rests with the top ten.

This entry comes from a study of cytomegalovirus exposure and HLA in healthy donors (dated by TCRdb to about 2017). With respect to the entire study: A later analysis indicated that the 90 to 150 validation repertoires were generated on the platform also employed for the approximately 700 repertoires of the first cohort. The aim of the study was to test whether cataloging public T cell receptors could identify signatures of past pathogen exposure. A separate validation cohort of 100 to 150 different subjects was used in addition to the 666-subject first cohort. To predict cytomegalovirus infection status, the study combined high-throughput TCR immunosequencing, statistical association of individual TCRs with disease status, and machine learning.

Findings and caveats that apply to the study as a whole: Subsequent analysis determined that TCRs grouped into clusters in the first cohort also showed a tendency toward co-occurrence across the roughly 120 validation repertoires, and 85% to 95% of cluster scores exceeded 0. The validation cohort had no HLA typing available for a later analysis, so co-occurrence within that cohort was assessed over all 130 or so repertoires. The authors suggested that the approach could potentially be extended to other disease states and immunological phenotypes. In vitro tests confirmed that a few of the cytomegalovirus-associated TCR beta chains recognize cytomegalovirus antigens. Most TCR sequences were observed very rarely across donors, whereas some public TCRs were present in many individuals. A total of 150 to 200 TCR beta chains were listed by the study as associated with cytomegalovirus. The classifier was reported to diagnose cytomegalovirus status with high specificity and sensitivity in both the original cohort and the validation cohort.

The sample consisted of PBMCs. This receptor was taken from a woman under 30 in good health and CMV-seronegative. This chain joins TRBV10-3 to TRBJ1-2; too little of a D gene remains to name it. This receptor carries the CDR3 CAISPEVNYGYTF. The DNA sequence follows: TGTGCCATCAGCCCTGAGGTCAACTATGGCTACACCTTC.